Sequencing of this TCR beta chain was carried out in a study of shared clonotypes between healthy human individuals. This clone was seen only once. Its target is unknown. This CDR3 comprises 10 residues. The germline gives CDR1 DFQATT, CDR2 SNEGSKA (reference sequence). The ends were cut back, 7 bases at V and 6 bases at J, with 10 bases in the middle. Assay: immunoSEQ multiplex PCR; the TCRdb copy retains only in-frame clones and omits some. The repertoire has approximately 2.4 million clones, 90% to 96% of them found once; the top ten carry less than 0.15%. Study-level findings and limits: An expected dependence of interdonor clonotype sharing on sequencing depth was noted.

The TCR was taken from a man aged 18 to 29 in good health. The chain carries TRBV20-1 and TRBJ2-7; possibly TRBD1 or TRBD2 for D (5 bases each). Source material: naive CD4+ T cells sorted from blood. The subset is: CD45RA+ positively selected. CDR3 sequence reads: CSGGTPEQYF. The CDR3 DNA is TGCAGTGGTGGGACCCCCGAGCAGTACTTC.